Presented here are 5 T cell receptor beta chains from one specimen sequenced in a study of T-cell reconstitution after alpha-beta-depleted transplantation in children. During its preparation, the TCRbeta library received unique molecular identifiers. MiXCR, applied by TCRdb to the PCR reads, yields one record per CDR3 protein. Among about 200,000 distinct CDR3 sequences listed, 6.3% were seen once. Sequenced here: PBMCs, sampled before TCRalphabeta/CD19-depleted stem cell transplant. All receptors come from a girl under three years old with combined immunodeficiency, due to receive a stem cell transplant.

In this sample, this clonotype turned up many times. This rearrangement joins TRBV20-1 to TRBJ2-7; 7 positions match TRBD1. V was clipped by 0 bases and J by 3 bases; unmatched bases: 8. Per germline, CDR1 DFQATT and CDR2 SNEGSKA (reference sequence). This CDR3 is built from 15 residues. The CDR3 loop is CSARDMTGINYEQYF. DNA for the CDR3: TGCAGTGCTAGAGACATGACAGGGATTAACTACGAGCAGTACTTC.

This clonotype was observed many times. This chain uses TRBV3-1 with TRBJ2-1, with D unresolved. V shed 4 bases and J shed 1 base, with 17 bases lying between them. Germline CDR1 and CDR2: LGHDT and YNNKEL (reference sequence). The CDR3 spans 17 residues. CDR3 DNA sequence: TGTGCCAGCAGCCTCTCCGGGTGGGATACTTCCTACAATGAGCAGTTCTTC. Its protein product is CASSLSGWDTSYNEQFF.

On this clonotype: A much larger clonotype is one base distant, so this may be a read error. Because the CDR3 is missing its conserved closing phenylalanine or tryptophan, this is likely a read error. This sequence joins TRBV4-1 and TRBJ2-7; 11 bases agree with TRBD2. CDR3 length: 16 amino acids. Germline-derived CDR1 and CDR2 are MGHRA and YSYEKL. V shed 5 bases, J shed 0 bases, and the junction held 6 bases outside the gene matches. Here the CDR3 reads CASSLLAGDFSYEQYY. The CDR3 nucleotides are TGCGCCAGCAGCTTACTAGCGGGAGACTTCTCCTACGAGCAGTACTAC.

There are many counts of this clonotype. The chain links TRBV4-1 to TRBJ2-7, with TRBD1 identical over 7 bases. CDR1 is MGHRA and CDR2 is YSYEKL in the germline V gene. The CDR3 sequence is 15 residues long. V gave up 4 bases and J gave up 3 bases; unmatched junction bases: 9. The CDR3 reads CASSPLVGGGYEQYF. As DNA, the CDR3 is TGCGCCAGCAGCCCCCTCGTAGGGGGCGGCTACGAGCAGTACTTC.

This clonotype has at least ten counts. The J gene is TRBJ2-2, the V gene TRBV24-1, with 8 positions matching TRBD1. V gave up 3 bases and J gave up 0 bases; unmatched junction bases: 5. Germline values: CDR1 KGHDR, CDR2 SFDVKD. The CDR3 covers 17 residues. CDR3 coding DNA: TGTGCCACCAGTGATCCGGTGGACAGGGCGAACACCGGGGAGCTGTTTTTT. Protein: CATSDPVDRANTGELFF.